This T cell receptor beta chain derives from a study of neoadjuvant nivolumab and ipilimumab in lung cancer. Trimming removed 2 bases from V and 4 bases from J, with 12 bases in between. The germline gives CDR1 MNHNS, CDR2 SASEGT. The length of the CDR3 is 16 residues. Clones were sequenced by immunoSEQ multiplex PCR, and TCRdb holds only the in-frame ones, with some missing. The sample holds roughly 20,000 clones; roughly 85% are singletons and the top ten take 23%. Study findings and constraints: From pretherapy to surgery, tumor richness and clonality rose with dual therapy.

To note about this clone: No antigen is known for it.

The sample here was peripheral blood, taken before neoadjuvant nivolumab, alone or with ipilimumab. The J gene is TRBJ2-6, the V gene TRBV6-1; either TRBD1 or TRBD2 may supply D (6 bases each). This TCR was recovered from an adult with non-small cell lung cancer. In DNA form, the CDR3 reads TGTGCCAGCAGTGAATCGCCGGGGGCCGGGGCCAACGTCCTGACTTTC. Its protein is CASSESPGAGANVLTF.